Presented here are 16 T cell receptor beta chains from one specimen sequenced in a study of OX40 agonist ivuxolimab in advanced cancers. Assay used: immunoSEQ multiplex PCR; TCRdb lists only in-frame clones, some missing. There are approximately 86,000 clones in the sample; approximately 91% occur only once, and less than 0.35% lies in the top ten. Sequenced here: CD4+ or CD8+ T cells sorted from blood, sampled in a trial of the OX40 agonist ivuxolimab. The receptors originated from an adult with an advanced solid tumor such as melanoma, head and neck, liver or kidney cancer.

This clone was counted a single time. The chain combines TRBV4-1 with TRBJ2-7, with D perhaps matching TRBD1 or TRBD2 (5 bases each). Trimming pared 0 bases from V and 4 bases from J, leaving 19 bases between. The CDR3 has 17 amino acids. Germline V lookup: CDR1 MGHRA, CDR2 YSYEKL. The CDR3 spells CASSQDFGASPIYEQYF. CDR3 DNA: TGCGCCAGCAGCCAAGATTTTGGGGCTAGCCCCATTTACGAGCAGTACTTC.

V is TRBV18 and J is TRBJ1-1, with D tentatively TRBD1 (6 bases). Between the trimmed V and J ends, which lost 3 bases and 1 base, there was a span of 12 bases. The germline V gene encodes CDR1 KGHSH and CDR2 LQKENI. CDR3 length: 15 amino acids. The CDR3 bases are TGTGCCAGCTCACCTGGACAGCCAGGGAACACTGAAGCTTTCTTT. Encoded protein: CASSPGQPGNTEAFF.

This clone was seen once. The V and J genes are TRBV6-5 and TRBJ1-5, with 8 bases lining up with TRBD1. The germline V gene has CDR1 MNHEY and CDR2 SVGAGI. V lost 7 bases, J lost 1 base, and 6 bases stayed unmatched. The CDR3 is 15 residues long. The CDR3 here is CASNPGGSSNQPQHF. The CDR3 DNA follows: TGTGCCAGCAATCCAGGGGGCAGCAGCAATCAGCCCCAGCATTTT.

The rearrangement links TRBV6-5 to TRBJ2-3; D is unresolved. Trimming shortened V by 5 bases and J by 2 bases, and 11 bases separated the two germline ends. Germline CDR1 reads MNHEY; CDR2 reads SVGAGI. This CDR3 has 14 amino acids. The CDR3 coding sequence is TGTGCCAGCAGTCCCCGTTTGGCCACAGATACGCAGTATTTT. Encoded protein: CASSPRLATDTQYF.

This chain uses TRBV27 with TRBJ2-7, with a weak D call TRBD2 (7 bases). This CDR3 comprises 17 residues. Trimming left V 4 bases short and J 1 base short, with 20 bases between. Germline V lookup: CDR1 MNHEY, CDR2 SMNVEV (reference sequence). CDR3 protein: CASSSRGGGPSSYEQYF. In DNA form, the CDR3 reads TGTGCCAGCAGTTCAAGAGGGGGAGGGCCCTCTTCCTACGAGCAGTACTTC.

The chain uses TRBV7-2 and TRBJ2-7; D is possibly TRBD1 or TRBD2 (5 bases each). The CDR3 is made up of 13 amino acids. Trimming stripped 5 bases from V and 3 bases from J, with 11 bases between. Germline CDR1 and CDR2: SGHTA and FQGNSA. The chain's CDR3 is CASSLGRIYEQYF. In nucleotides, the CDR3 is TGTGCCAGCAGCCTGGGACGGATCTACGAGCAGTACTTC.

The rearrangement uses TRBV27 and TRBJ2-5; 7 bases are shared with TRBD1. The V segment lost 2 bases and the J segment 5 bases; nucleotides outside the gene matches: 8. Germline V gene data show CDR1 as MNHEY and CDR2 as SMNVEV (reference sequence). The CDR3 contains 15 residues. The DNA for the CDR3 is TGTGCCAGCAGTTTAAGTAGGGGGCGCTCTGAGACCCAGTACTTC. Protein sequence: CASSLSRGRSETQYF.

This clone was counted a few times. V usage is TRBV18 and J usage is TRBJ2-2, with 8 bases fitting TRBD1. The CDR3 spans 14 residues. The junction had 4 bases not matched to a gene; V was cut back by 3 bases and J by 7 bases. Germline assignment: CDR1 KGHSH and CDR2 LQKENI. The CDR3 DNA sequence: TGTGCCAGCTCACCGGACAGGGCTGGCGGGGAGCTGTTTTTT. Its protein product is CASSPDRAGGELFF.

The chain uses TRBV18 and TRBJ2-1; 8 nucleotides align to TRBD2. The V segment lost 5 bases and the J segment 5 bases; nucleotides outside the gene matches: 2. Germline loops: CDR1 KGHSH, CDR2 LQKENI. The CDR3 is 13 residues long. For the CDR3, the DNA is TGTGCCAGCTCAACGGGACTAGACAATGAGCAGTTCTTC. It yields the protein CASSTGLDNEQFF.

The rearrangement links TRBV7-2 to TRBJ2-5; D uncertain. With the DNA end fitting TRBJ2-7 better, the J assignment may be wrong. Germline-derived CDR1 and CDR2 are SGHTA and FQGNSA. This CDR3 spans 13 amino acids. Here the CDR3 DNA reads TGTGCCAGCAGCCAGACGTACTCCTACGAGCAGTACTTC. Its translation is CASSQTYSYEQYF.

This sequence joins TRBV5-1 and TRBJ1-4; 8 bases fit TRBD1. CDR3 length: 17 amino acids. Per the germline V gene, CDR1 is SGHRS and CDR2 is YFSETQ. The V gene end was trimmed by 2 bases and the J gene end by 7 bases; junction bases not matched to a gene: 13. This CDR3 is CASSFSPRGDRGEKLFF. Here the CDR3 DNA reads TGCGCCAGCAGCTTTAGTCCCCGGGGAGACAGGGGTGAAAAACTGTTTTTT.

This rearrangement joins TRBV6-1 to TRBJ2-7; a possible D gene is TRBD1 (6 bases). Deletions cut 5 bases from V and 1 base from J, with 12 bases between. Per the germline V gene, CDR1 is MNHNS and CDR2 is SASEGT. The CDR3 runs 14 residues. CDR3 DNA: TGTGCCAGCAGTTCGACAGGTACGTCCTACGAGCAGTACTTC. This encodes CASSSTGTSYEQYF.

This chain uses TRBV7-2 with TRBJ1-2; 9 bases are shared with TRBD1. The CDR3 is 17 amino acids. V shed 1 base and J 8 bases; nucleotides not matched to a gene: 14. Germline V CDR1 and CDR2: SGHTA, FQGNSA. CDR3 protein: CASSLVILLRDREGYTF. DNA for the CDR3: TGTGCCAGCAGCTTAGTCATCTTACTCCGGGACAGGGAGGGCTACACCTTC.

V is TRBV10-2 and J is TRBJ2-1, with TRBD2 matching over 8 bases. With 2 bases clipped from V and 0 bases from J, the junction kept 6 bases outside the gene matches. The CDR3 runs 17 residues. The germline gives CDR1 WSHSY, CDR2 SAAADI. The CDR3 bases are TGCGCCAGCAGTGAGCAACTAGCGGCCCTCTCCTACAATGAGCAGTTCTTC. Amino acid sequence: CASSEQLAALSYNEQFF.

V and J are TRBV5-1 and TRBJ2-1, with D possibly TRBD1 on 6 matching bases. The CDR3 length is 12 residues. Germline-derived CDR1 and CDR2 are SGHRS and YFSETQ. V lost 3 bases and J 10 bases, leaving 11 bases between the germline ends. In DNA form, the CDR3 reads TGCGCCAGCAGCTCCAGGGGTACGGAGCAGTTCTTC. Translating it yields CASSSRGTEQFF.

The chain joins TRBV4-3 to TRBJ1-4; no clear D. The CDR3 is 15 amino acids. The V gene lost 1 base and the J gene lost 2 bases, with 8 bases spanning the gap. Germline CDR1 reads LGHNA; CDR2 reads YSLEER. CDR3 coding DNA: TGCGCCAGCAGCCAAGGAGGAGGCACTAATGAAAAACTGTTTTTT. This gives the protein CASSQGGGTNEKLFF.